What follows are 11 T cell receptor beta chains derived from one specimen sequenced in a study of neurological immune-mediated disorders. MiXCR, run by TCRdb on the 5' RACE reads, gives a single entry per CDR3 protein. This sample has more than 25,000 distinct CDR3 sequences; around 17% occur once, and the top ten carry 4.5% to 5%. Time point in this sample: technical triplicate 3. The material sequenced was CD4+ T cells from blood. The receptor source for this set is a female donor with HTLV-1-associated myelopathy (HAM/TSP).

This clonotype has ten or more counts. The gene calls are TRBV29-1 and TRBJ2-7, with 7 nucleotides matching TRBD2. Looked up from germline, CDR1 is SQVTM and CDR2 is ANQGSEA. V lost 7 bases to trimming and J lost 7 bases; unmatched junction nucleotides: 10. The CDR3 runs to 12 residues. The CDR3 coding sequence is TGCAGCGCCGGGGGGTCGAGAGGGGAGCAGTACTTC. Translation: CSAGGSRGEQYF.

This clonotype was counted ten times or more. This chain links TRBV5-5 with TRBJ2-7; the match to TRBD2 covers 7 bases. Trimming removed 6 bases from V and 2 bases from J; junction bases left unmatched: 8. This CDR3 spans 14 amino acids. The V gene's germline CDR1 is SGHKS and CDR2 YYEKEE (reference sequence). Here the CDR3 DNA reads TGTGCCAGCACCATACGGGGGGACCCCTACGAGCAGTACTTC. Encoded protein: CASTIRGDPYEQYF.

This clonotype was counted at least ten times. This chain connects TRBV12-3 or TRBV12-4 to TRBJ1-2; D perhaps matches TRBD1 (5 bases). CDR3 length equals 14 residues. With 4 bases removed from V and 6 bases from J, the gap between germline ends came to 15 bases. The CDR3 is CASSSLRVGHGYTF. As DNA, the CDR3 is TGTGCCAGCAGTTCCCTCAGGGTGGGTCATGGCTACACCTTC.

This clonotype was recorded at least ten times. This chain links TRBV5-1 with TRBJ2-3; D ambiguous. The germline V and J ends were trimmed by 0 bases and 0 bases, with 8 bases remaining between them. Germline values: CDR1 SGHRS, CDR2 YFSETQ. The length of the CDR3 is 15 residues. CDR3 DNA sequence: TGCGCCAGCAGCTTGGCACTCTCTAGCACAGATACGCAGTATTTT. It yields the protein CASSLALSSTDTQYF.

The sample holds many counts of this clonotype. The chain carries TRBV29-1 and TRBJ2-5; 8 positions agree with TRBD2. Germline lookup yields CDR1 SQVTM and CDR2 ANQGSEA. J lost 1 base, V lost 6 bases, and 1 base had no gene match. The CDR3 covers 12 residues. Here the CDR3 DNA reads TGCAGCGTCCTAGCGGGCCAAGAGACCCAGTACTTC. This gives the protein CSVLAGQETQYF.

This clonotype was detected ten times or more. The chain uses TRBV19 and TRBJ2-2; D is unresolved. The CDR3 is 14 residues long. Germline loops: CDR1 LNHDA, CDR2 SQIVND (reference sequence). V was cut by 3 bases and J by 7 bases, with 12 bases left in between. The CDR3 DNA reads TGTGCCAGTAGTATTCGGTCATTATACGGGGAGCTGTTTTTT. Translated: CASSIRSLYGELFF.

This clonotype was detected many times. V is TRBV6-5 and J is TRBJ2-7; 9 bases agree with TRBD2. The ends lost 6 bases at V and 8 bases at J; junction bases unmatched: 8. The CDR3 is made up of 13 amino acids. Germline CDR1 reads MNHEY; CDR2 reads SVGAGI. Written as DNA, the CDR3 is TGTGCCAGCAGCGGGACAGCGGGAGGTCAGCAGTACTTC. This gives the protein CASSGTAGGQQYF.

This clonotype showed up many times. The chain carries TRBV20-1 and TRBJ2-3; 7 bases agree with TRBD2. CDR1 and CDR2 (germline): DFQATT, SNEGSKA (reference sequence). The length of the CDR3 is 15 residues. Trimming took 4 bases from V and 1 from J; bases not matched to a gene: 8. CDR3: CSAIGAGTRTDTQYF. CDR3 nucleotide sequence: TGCAGTGCTATTGGAGCGGGGACTCGCACAGATACGCAGTATTTT.

This clonotype has a count of ten or more. The gene calls are TRBV6-5 and TRBJ1-5, with D hard to call. The CDR3 extends over 13 amino acids. The V gene lost 6 bases and the J gene lost 4 bases, with 10 bases spanning the gap. Germline-derived CDR1 and CDR2 are MNHEY and SVGAGI. The CDR3, as DNA: TGTGCCAGCAGCATGGCCTGGAATCAGCCCCAGCATTTT. This sequence encodes CASSMAWNQPQHF.

This clonotype has a count of ten or more. The V and J genes are TRBV14 and TRBJ1-2; D is ambiguous. The CDR3 loop spans 13 amino acids. Germline V gene lookup returns CDR1 SGHDN and CDR2 FVKESK. Deletions cut 0 bases from V and 8 bases from J, with 10 bases between. The CDR3 nucleotides are TGTGCCAGCAGCCAAGATCTGAGGGAAGGCTACACCTTC. Residues: CASSQDLREGYTF. Complete variable domain (other parts from reference TRBV14 and TRBJ1-2): EAGVTQFPSHSVIEKGQTVTLRCDPISGHDNLYWYRRVMGKEIKFLLHFVKESKQDESGMPNNRFLAERTGGTYSTLKVQPAELEDSGVYFCASSQDLREGYTFGSGTRLTVV.

This clonotype came up many times. The V and J genes are TRBV12-3 or TRBV12-4 and TRBJ2-7; D gene ambiguous. V was pared by 6 bases and J by 5 bases, with 11 bases between. This CDR3 is built from 12 residues. CDR3 protein: CASRRDSNEQYF. The CDR3 DNA reads TGTGCCAGCAGAAGGGATAGTAACGAGCAGTACTTC.